This T cell receptor (beta chain) was found in a study of T-cell memory formation after mild COVID-19. The CDR3 contains 14 residues. The germline CDR1 and CDR2 sequences are SGHRS and YFSETQ. V shed 6 bases and J 5 bases; nucleotides not matched to a gene: 8. In its sample, this clonotype was seen a few times. From the 5' RACE reads, TCRdb called clonotypes with MiXCR, one entry per CDR3 protein. Among 140,000 to 150,000 distinct CDR3 sequences, approximately 25% were seen once, and the ten largest hold about 24%. The sample was PBMCs or a T cell subset sorted from them (not recorded which). The source is an adult woman who had mild COVID-19 (a few samples of this study predate the infection). Cell type and time point are not known. The J gene is TRBJ1-1, the V gene TRBV5-1; 9 bases map to TRBD1. CDR3 protein: CASTLGDRETEAFF. The CDR3 region has the DNA TGCGCCAGCACCCTAGGGGACAGGGAAACTGAAGCTTTCTTT.